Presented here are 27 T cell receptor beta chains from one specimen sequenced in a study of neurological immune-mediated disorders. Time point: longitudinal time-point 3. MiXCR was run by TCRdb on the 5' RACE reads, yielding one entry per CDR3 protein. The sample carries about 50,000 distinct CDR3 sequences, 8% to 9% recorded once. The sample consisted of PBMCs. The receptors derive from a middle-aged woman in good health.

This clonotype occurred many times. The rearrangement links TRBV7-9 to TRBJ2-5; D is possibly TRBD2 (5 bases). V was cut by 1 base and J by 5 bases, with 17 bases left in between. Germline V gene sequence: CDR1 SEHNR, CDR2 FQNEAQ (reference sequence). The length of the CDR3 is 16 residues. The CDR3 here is CASSLGLRGSTETQYF. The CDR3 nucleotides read TGTGCCAGCAGCTTAGGTTTACGGGGAAGCACGGAGACCCAGTACTTC.

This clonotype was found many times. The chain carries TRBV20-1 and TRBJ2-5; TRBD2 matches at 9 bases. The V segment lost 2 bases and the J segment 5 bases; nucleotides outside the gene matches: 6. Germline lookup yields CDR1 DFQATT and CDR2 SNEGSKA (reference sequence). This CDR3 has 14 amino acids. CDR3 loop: CSARPTSGRETQYF. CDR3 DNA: TGCAGTGCTAGACCTACTAGCGGGCGGGAGACCCAGTACTTC.

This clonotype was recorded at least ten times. The chain's CDR3 is CASSQTTNTEAFF. CDR3 nucleotides: TGTGCCAGCAGCCAAACAACGAACACTGAAGCTTTCTTT. The V gene is TRBV5-5, the J gene TRBJ1-1, with D uncertain. The germline V gene encodes CDR1 SGHKS and CDR2 YYEKEE (reference sequence). The CDR3 runs 13 residues. With 4 bases removed from V and 1 base from J, the gap between germline ends came to 8 bases.

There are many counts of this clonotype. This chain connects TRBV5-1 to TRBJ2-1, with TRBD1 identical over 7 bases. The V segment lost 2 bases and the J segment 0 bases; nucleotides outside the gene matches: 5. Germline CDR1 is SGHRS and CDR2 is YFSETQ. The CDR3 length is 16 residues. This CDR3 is CASSFGTASSYNEQFF. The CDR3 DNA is TGCGCCAGCAGCTTCGGGACAGCCAGCTCCTACAATGAGCAGTTCTTC.

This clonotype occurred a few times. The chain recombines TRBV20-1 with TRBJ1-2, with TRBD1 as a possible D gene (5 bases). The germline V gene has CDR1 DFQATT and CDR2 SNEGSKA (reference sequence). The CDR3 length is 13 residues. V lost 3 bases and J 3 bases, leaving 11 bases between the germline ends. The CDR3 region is CSARGTGDYGYTF. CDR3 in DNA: TGCAGTGCTAGGGGGACGGGAGACTATGGCTACACCTTC.

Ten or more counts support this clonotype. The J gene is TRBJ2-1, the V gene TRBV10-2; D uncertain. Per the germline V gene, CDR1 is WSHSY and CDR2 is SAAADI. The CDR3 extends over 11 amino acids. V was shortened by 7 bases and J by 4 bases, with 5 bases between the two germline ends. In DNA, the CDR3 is TGCGCCAGCAAAAGATACAATGAGCAGTTCTTC. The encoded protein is CASKRYNEQFF.

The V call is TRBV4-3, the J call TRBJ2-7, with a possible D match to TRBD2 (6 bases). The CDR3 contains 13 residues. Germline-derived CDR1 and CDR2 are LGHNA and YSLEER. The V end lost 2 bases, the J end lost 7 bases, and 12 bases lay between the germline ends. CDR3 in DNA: TGCGCCAGCAGCCAACGGACGGGGAGGGAGCAGTACTTC. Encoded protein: CASSQRTGREQYF.

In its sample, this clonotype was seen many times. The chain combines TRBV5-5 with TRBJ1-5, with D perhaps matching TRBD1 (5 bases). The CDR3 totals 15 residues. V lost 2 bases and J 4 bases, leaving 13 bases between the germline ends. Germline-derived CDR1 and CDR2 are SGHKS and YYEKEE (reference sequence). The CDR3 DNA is TGTGCCAGCAGCTTCGCCGGGACGAGGAATCAGCCCCAGCATTTT. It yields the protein CASSFAGTRNQPQHF.

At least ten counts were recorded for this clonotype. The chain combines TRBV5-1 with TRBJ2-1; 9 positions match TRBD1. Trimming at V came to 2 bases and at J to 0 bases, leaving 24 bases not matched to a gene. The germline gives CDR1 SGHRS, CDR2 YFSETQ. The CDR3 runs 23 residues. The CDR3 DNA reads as TGCGCCAGCAGCTTTCGAGGACAGGGGCCCGGGATGGGGTCCCCCCGCTCCTACAATGAGCAGTTCTTC. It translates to CASSFRGQGPGMGSPRSYNEQFF.

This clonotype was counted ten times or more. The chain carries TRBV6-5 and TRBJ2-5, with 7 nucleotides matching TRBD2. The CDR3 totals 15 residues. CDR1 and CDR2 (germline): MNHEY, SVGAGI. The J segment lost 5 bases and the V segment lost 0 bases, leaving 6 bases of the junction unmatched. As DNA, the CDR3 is TGTGCCAGCAGTTACTCGGGGAGGGCCTGGGAGACCCAGTACTTC. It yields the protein CASSYSGRAWETQYF.

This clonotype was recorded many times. The CDR3 region has the DNA TGTGCCAGCATCCCTTCACAGGGGGCGGGTGGCTACACCTTC. Translation gives CASIPSQGAGGYTF. V and J are TRBV25-1 and TRBJ1-2; 9 bases line up with TRBD1. V lost 7 bases, J lost 7 bases, and 10 bases stayed unmatched. CDR1 MGHDK and CDR2 SYGVNS come from the germline V gene. The CDR3 runs 14 residues.

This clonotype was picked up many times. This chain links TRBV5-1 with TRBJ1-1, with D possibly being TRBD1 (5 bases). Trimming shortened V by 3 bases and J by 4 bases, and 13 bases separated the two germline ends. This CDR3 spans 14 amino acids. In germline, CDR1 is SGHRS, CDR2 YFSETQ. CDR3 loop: CASSSGGGITEAFF. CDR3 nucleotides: TGCGCCAGCAGCTCCGGCGGGGGGATCACTGAAGCTTTCTTT.

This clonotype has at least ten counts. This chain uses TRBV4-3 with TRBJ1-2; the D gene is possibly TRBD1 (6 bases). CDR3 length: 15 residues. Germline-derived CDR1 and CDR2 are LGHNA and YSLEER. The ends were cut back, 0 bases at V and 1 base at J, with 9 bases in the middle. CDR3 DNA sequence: TGCGCCAGCAGCCAAGACAGGACAGTTAACTATGGCTACACCTTC. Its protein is CASSQDRTVNYGYTF.

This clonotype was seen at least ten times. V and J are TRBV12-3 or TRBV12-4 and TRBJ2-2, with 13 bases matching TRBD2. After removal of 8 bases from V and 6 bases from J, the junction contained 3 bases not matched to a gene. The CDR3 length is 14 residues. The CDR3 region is CASSGLAGSGELFF. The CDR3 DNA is TGTGCCAGCTCGGGACTAGCGGGATCCGGGGAGCTGTTTTTT.

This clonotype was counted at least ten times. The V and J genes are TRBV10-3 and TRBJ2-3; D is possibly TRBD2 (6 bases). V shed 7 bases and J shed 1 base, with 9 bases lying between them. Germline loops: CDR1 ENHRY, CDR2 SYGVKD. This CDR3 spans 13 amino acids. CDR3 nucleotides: TGTGCCATCACAACGGGGGGCACAGATACGCAGTATTTT. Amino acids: CAITTGGTDTQYF.

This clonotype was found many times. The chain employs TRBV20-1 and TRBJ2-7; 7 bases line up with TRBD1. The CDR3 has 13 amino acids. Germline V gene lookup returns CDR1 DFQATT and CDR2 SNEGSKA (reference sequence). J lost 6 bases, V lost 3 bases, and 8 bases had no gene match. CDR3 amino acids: CSASKTQGVEQYF. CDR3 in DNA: TGCAGTGCTAGTAAAACCCAGGGGGTCGAGCAGTACTTC.

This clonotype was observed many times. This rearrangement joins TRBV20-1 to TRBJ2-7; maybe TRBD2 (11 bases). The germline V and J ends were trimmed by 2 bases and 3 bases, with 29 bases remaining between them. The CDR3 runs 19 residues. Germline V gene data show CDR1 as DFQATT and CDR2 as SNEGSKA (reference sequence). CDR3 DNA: TGCAGTGCTAGATATACCGGGACAGGGGAACTAGCGGGAGACTACGAGCAGTACTTC. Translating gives CSARYTGTGELAGDYEQYF.

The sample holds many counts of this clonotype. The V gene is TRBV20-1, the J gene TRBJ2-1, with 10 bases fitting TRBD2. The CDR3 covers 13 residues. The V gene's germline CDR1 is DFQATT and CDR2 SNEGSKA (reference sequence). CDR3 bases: TGCAGCGCTCCGGCTAGCGGGAGCCATGAGCAGTTCTTC. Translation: CSAPASGSHEQFF.

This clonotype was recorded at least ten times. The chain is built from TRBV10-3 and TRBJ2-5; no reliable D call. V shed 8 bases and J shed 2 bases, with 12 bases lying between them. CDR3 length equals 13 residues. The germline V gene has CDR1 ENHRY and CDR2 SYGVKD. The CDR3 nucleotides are TGTGCCATCGGCGAGCGCAAACAAGAGACCCAGTACTTC. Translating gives CAIGERKQETQYF.

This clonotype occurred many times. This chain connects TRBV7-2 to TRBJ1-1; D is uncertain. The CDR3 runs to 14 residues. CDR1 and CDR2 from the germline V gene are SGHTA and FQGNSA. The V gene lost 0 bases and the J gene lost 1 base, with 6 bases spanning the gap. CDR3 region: CASSLAAGNTEAFF. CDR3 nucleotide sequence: TGTGCCAGCAGCTTAGCGGCGGGGAACACTGAAGCTTTCTTT.

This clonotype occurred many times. Here the CDR3 DNA reads TGTGCCAGCAGCCCTCGGACAGGGACCTACGAGCAGTACTTC. This sequence encodes CASSPRTGTYEQYF. The genes are TRBV3-1 and TRBJ2-7; TRBD1 matches at 8 bases. The length of the CDR3 is 14 residues. The V segment lost 4 bases and the J segment 2 bases; nucleotides outside the gene matches: 4. Germline V gene sequence: CDR1 LGHDT, CDR2 YNNKEL (reference sequence).

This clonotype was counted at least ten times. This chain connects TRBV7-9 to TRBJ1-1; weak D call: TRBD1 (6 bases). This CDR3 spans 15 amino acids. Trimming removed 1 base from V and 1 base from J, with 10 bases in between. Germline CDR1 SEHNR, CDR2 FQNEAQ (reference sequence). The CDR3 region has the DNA TGTGCCAGCAGCTTAGTTGGGGGCTGGAACACTGAAGCTTTCTTT. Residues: CASSLVGGWNTEAFF.

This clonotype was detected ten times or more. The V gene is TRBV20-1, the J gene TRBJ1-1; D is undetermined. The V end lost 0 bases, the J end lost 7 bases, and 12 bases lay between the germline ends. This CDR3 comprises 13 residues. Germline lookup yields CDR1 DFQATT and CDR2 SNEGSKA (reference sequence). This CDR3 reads CSARDLARGEAFF. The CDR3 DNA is TGCAGTGCTAGAGATCTTGCACGGGGTGAAGCTTTCTTT.

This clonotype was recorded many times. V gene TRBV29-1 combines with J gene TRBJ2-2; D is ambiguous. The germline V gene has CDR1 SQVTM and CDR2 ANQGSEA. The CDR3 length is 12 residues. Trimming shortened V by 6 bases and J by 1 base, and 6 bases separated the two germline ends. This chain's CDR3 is CSVQQNTGELFF. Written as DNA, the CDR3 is TGCAGCGTCCAACAGAACACCGGGGAGCTGTTTTTT.

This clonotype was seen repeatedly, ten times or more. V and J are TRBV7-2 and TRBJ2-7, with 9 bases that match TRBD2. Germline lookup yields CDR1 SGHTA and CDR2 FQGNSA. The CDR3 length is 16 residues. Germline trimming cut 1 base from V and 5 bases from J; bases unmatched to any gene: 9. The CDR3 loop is CASSLGRRGRADEQYF. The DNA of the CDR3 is TGTGCCAGCAGCTTAGGGCGACGCGGGAGGGCGGACGAGCAGTACTTC.

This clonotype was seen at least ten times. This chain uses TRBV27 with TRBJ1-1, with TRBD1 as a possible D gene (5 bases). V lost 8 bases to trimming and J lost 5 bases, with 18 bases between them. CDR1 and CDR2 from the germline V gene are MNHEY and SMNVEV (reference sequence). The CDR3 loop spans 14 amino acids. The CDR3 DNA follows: TGTGCCAGCGTGCCCCGGGGGGACGGGACTGAAGCTTTCTTT. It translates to CASVPRGDGTEAFF.

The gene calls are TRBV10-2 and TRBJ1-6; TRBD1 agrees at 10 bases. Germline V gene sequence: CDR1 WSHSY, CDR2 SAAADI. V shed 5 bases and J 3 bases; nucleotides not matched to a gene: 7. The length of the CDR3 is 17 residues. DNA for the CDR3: TGCGCCAGCAGTTCCAGGGACAGGGGAGGCTATAATTCACCCCTCCACTTT. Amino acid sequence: CASSSRDRGGYNSPLHF.